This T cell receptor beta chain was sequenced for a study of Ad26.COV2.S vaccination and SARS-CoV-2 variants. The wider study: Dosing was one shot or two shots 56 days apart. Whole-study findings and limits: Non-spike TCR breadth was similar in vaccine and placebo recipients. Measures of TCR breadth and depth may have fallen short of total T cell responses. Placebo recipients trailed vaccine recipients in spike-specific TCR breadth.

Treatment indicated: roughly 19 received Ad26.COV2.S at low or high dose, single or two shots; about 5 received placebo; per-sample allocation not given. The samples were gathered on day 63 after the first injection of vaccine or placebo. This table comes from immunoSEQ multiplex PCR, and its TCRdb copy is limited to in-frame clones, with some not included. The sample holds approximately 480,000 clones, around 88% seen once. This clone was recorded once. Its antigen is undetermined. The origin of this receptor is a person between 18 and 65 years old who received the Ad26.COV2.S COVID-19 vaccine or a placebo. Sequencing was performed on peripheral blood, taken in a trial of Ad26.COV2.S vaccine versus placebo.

The CDR3 DNA follows: TGTGCCACCAGCAGGGGGCCGGTTGGAACCTACGAGCAGTACTTC. This gives the protein CATSRGPVGTYEQYF. The rearrangement uses TRBV15 and TRBJ2-7; a possible D gene is TRBD1 (5 bases). V lost 3 bases and J 2 bases, leaving 14 bases between the germline ends. Germline lookup yields CDR1 LNHNV and CDR2 YYDKDF (reference sequence). This CDR3 region has 15 residues.